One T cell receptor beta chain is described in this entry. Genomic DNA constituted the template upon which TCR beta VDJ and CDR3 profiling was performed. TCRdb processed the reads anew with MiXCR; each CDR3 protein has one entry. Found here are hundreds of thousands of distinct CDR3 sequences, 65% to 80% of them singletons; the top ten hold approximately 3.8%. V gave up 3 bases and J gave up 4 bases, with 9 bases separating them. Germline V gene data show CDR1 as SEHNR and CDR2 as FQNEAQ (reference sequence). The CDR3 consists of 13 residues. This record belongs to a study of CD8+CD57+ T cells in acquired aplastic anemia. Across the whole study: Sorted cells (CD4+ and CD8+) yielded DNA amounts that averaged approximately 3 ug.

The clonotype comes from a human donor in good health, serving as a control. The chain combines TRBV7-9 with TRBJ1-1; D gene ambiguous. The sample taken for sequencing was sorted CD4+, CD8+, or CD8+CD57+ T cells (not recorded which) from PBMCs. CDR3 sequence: CASSLEGSTEAFF. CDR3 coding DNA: TGTGCCAGCAGCTTGGAGGGTAGCACTGAAGCTTTCTTT.